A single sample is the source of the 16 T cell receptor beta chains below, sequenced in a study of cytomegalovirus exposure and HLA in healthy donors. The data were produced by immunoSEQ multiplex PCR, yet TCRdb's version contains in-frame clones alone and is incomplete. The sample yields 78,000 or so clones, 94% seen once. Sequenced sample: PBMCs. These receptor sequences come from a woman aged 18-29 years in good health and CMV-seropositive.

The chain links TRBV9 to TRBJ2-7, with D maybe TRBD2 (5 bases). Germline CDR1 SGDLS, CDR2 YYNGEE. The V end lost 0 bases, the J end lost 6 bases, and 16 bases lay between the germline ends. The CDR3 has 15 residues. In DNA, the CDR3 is TGTGCCAGCAGCGTAGGGAGCGGCAGGCAATCCGAGCAGTACTTC. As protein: CASSVGSGRQSEQYF.

Here the CDR3 DNA reads TGTGCCGTCGGGGGAGTTACGCAGTATTTT. As protein: CAVGGVTQYF. V gene TRBV27 combines with J gene TRBJ2-3; D is possibly TRBD2 (6 bases). The length of the CDR3 is 10 residues. The germline gives CDR1 MNHEY, CDR2 SMNVEV (reference sequence). V was cut by 11 bases and J by 8 bases, with 11 bases left in between.

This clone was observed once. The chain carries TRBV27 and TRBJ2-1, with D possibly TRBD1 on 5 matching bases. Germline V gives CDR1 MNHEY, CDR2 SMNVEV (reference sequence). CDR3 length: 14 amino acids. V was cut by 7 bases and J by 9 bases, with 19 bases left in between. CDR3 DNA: TGTGCCAGCACAAGGCAGGGTGGCCTTCCTGAGCAGTTCTTC. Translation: CASTRQGGLPEQFF.

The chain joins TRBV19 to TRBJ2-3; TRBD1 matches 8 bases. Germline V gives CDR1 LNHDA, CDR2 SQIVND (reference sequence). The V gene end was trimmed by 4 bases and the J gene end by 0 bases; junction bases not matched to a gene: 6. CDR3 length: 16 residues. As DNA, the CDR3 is TGTGCCAGTAGTACACGGACAGGGTTTAGCACAGATACGCAGTATTTT. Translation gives CASSTRTGFSTDTQYF.

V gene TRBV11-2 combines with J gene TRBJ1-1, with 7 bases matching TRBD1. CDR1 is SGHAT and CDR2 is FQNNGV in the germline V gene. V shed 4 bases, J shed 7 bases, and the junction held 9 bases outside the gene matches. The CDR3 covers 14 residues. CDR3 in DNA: TGTGCCAGCAGCTCGAGCCCGGGACAGAGTGAAGCTTTCTTT. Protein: CASSSSPGQSEAFF.

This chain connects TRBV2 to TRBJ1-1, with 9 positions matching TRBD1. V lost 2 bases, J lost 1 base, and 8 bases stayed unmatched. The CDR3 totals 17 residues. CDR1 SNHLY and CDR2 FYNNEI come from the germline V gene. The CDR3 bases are TGTGCCAGCAGTGAAATCCCTCCGGGACAGGGGAACACTGAAGCTTTCTTT. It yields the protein CASSEIPPGQGNTEAFF. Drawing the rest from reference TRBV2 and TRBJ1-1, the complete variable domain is EPEVTQTPSHQVTQMGQEVILRCVPISNHLYFYWYRQILGQKVEFLVSFYNNEISEKSEIFDDQFSVERPDGSNFTLKIRSTKLEDSAMYFCASSEIPPGQGNTEAFFGQGTRLTVV.

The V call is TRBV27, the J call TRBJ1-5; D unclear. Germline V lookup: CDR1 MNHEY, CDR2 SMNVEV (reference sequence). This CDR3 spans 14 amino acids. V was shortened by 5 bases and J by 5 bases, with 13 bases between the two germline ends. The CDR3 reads CASSPTLLHQPQHF. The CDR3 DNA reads TGTGCCAGCAGTCCGACCCTACTACATCAGCCCCAGCATTTT.

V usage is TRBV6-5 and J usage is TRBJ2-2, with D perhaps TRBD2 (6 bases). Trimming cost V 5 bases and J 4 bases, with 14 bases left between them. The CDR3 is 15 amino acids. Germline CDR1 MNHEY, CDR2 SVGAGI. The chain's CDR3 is CASSTILAITGELFF. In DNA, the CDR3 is TGTGCCAGCAGTACCATACTAGCTATCACCGGGGAGCTGTTTTTT.

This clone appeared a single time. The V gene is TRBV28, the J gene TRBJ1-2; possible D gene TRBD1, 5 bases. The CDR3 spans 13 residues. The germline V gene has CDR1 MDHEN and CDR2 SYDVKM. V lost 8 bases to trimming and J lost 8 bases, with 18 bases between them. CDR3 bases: TGTGCCAGCCACCGTCGGGGGGGTAGCGGCTACACCTTC. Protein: CASHRRGGSGYTF.

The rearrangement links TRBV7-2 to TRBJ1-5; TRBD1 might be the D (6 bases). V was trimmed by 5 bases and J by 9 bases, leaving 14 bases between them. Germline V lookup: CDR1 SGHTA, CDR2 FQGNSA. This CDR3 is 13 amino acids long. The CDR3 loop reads CASSPYKTGPQHF. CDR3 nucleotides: TGTGCCAGCAGCCCGTATAAGACAGGGCCCCAGCATTTT.

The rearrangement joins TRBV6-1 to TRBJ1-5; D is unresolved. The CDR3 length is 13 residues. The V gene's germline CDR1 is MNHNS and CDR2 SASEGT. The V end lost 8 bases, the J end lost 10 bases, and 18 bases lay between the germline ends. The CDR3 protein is CASGQTLTRPQHF. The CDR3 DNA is TGTGCCAGCGGGCAGACCTTGACAAGACCCCAGCATTTT.

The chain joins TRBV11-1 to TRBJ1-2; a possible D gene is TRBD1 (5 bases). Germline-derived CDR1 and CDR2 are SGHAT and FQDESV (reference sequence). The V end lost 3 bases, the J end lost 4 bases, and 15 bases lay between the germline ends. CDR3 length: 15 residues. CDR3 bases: TGTGCCAGCAGCTTTTCAGGGAACTCCGGCTATGGCTACACCTTC. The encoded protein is CASSFSGNSGYGYTF.

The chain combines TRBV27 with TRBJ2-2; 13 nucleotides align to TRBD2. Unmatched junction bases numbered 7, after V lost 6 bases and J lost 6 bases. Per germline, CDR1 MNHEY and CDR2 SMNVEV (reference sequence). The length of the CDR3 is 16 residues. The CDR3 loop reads CASRRKLAGGPGELFF. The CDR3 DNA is TGTGCCAGCAGACGAAAACTAGCGGGAGGGCCCGGGGAGCTGTTTTTT.

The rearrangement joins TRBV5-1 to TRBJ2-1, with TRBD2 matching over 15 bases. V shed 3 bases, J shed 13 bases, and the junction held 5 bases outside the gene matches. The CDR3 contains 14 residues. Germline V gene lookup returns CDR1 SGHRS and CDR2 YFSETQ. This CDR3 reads CASSSGLAGGHQFF. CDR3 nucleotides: TGCGCCAGCAGCTCGGGACTAGCGGGAGGCCACCAGTTCTTC.

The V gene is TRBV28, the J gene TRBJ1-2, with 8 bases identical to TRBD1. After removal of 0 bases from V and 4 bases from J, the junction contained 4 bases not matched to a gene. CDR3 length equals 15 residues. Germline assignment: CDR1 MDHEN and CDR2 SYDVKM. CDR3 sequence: CASSLWGQVSYGYTF. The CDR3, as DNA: TGTGCCAGCAGTTTATGGGGACAGGTTAGCTATGGCTACACCTTC.

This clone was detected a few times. The CDR3 reads CSATYGQGNQPQHF. In nucleotides, the CDR3 is TGCAGCGCGACCTACGGACAGGGTAACCAGCCCCAGCATTTT. The rearrangement uses TRBV29-1 and TRBJ1-5; 8 bases are shared with TRBD1. Per germline, CDR1 SQVTM and CDR2 ANQGSEA. The CDR3 loop spans 14 amino acids. Trimming removed 7 bases from V and 7 bases from J; junction bases left unmatched: 12.